This TCR beta chain was obtained from a study of T cell changes during pregnancy in multiple sclerosis. The data were produced by immunoSEQ multiplex PCR, yet TCRdb's version contains in-frame clones alone and is incomplete. The sample yields 45,000 to 50,000 clones, around 94% seen once. Germline CDR1 is GTSNPN and CDR2 is SVGIG (reference sequence). CDR3 length: 14 residues. V gave up 4 bases and J gave up 9 bases; unmatched junction bases: 5. The specimen was CD4+ T cells from peripheral blood mononuclear cells, collected in the second trimester of pregnancy. This TCR came from a female donor in good health, enrolled as a control in a pregnancy study. V and J are TRBV30 and TRBJ1-6, with 11 positions matching TRBD1. The CDR3 loop is CAWKPGQGGSPLHF. CDR3 sequence (DNA): TGTGCCTGGAAGCCGGGACAGGGGGGTTCACCCCTCCACTTT. The full variable domain, in which reference TRBV30 and TRBJ1-6 provide the parts outside the CDR3, is SQTIHQWPATLVQPVGSPLSLECTVEGTSNPNLYWYRQAAGRGLQLLFYSVGIGQISSEVPQNLSASRPQDRQFILSSKKLLLSDSGFYLCAWKPGQGGSPLHFGNGTRLTVT.